This TCR beta chain was profiled in a study of blood T cell repertoires in COVID-19. Study background: Sites in the United States, Italy and Spain provided acute and convalescent COVID-19 samples. The analysed material was cDNA or gDNA that came from T cells, B-cell-depleted T cells, or PBMCs.

In the source study's methods: Nucleated cell counts were estimated from reference gene primer amplification. The data were produced by immunoSEQ multiplex PCR, yet TCRdb's version contains in-frame clones alone and is incomplete. V and J calls and clone size are copied from that table; D and trimming were computed from the DNA. The sample carries about 97,000 clones, 85% recorded once. V dropped 9 bases and J dropped 5 bases, with 7 bases sitting between them. This CDR3 spans 11 amino acids. Germline V lookup: CDR1 MDHEN, CDR2 SYDVKM. Sequencing was done on a sample of peripheral blood. This clonotype originated in a woman in her 70s with active or convalescent COVID-19. The rearrangement uses TRBV28 and TRBJ1-4; D is ambiguous. The CDR3 nucleotides are TGTGCCAGTGCGGGAAATGAAAAACTGTTTTTT. Its protein product is CASAGNEKLFF.